These T cell receptor beta chains were read from a single sample in a study of blood T cell repertoires in COVID-19. The table came from immunoSEQ multiplex PCR; TCRdb's copy has only in-frame clones and leaves some out. This table holds 150,000 to 200,000 clones, under 90% found once. The material sequenced was peripheral blood. The receptor source for this set is a woman aged 80 or older with acute or convalescent COVID-19. Each CDR3 is given with its conserved first and last residue. The D gene is left open where the match is weak. Size values are once, few and many counts, or a class for expanded clones, and some rows have none.

size	D	V	J	CDR3	DNA
-	TRBD2	TRBV11-2	TRBJ2-1	CASSLVAGFYNEQFF	TGTGCCAGCAGCTTAGTAGCGGGATTCTACAATGAGCAGTTCTTC
-	-	TRBV9	TRBJ2-5	CASSVGRWGQEMSQYF	TGTGCCAGCAGCGTGGGTCGTTGGGGGCAAGAGATGTCCCAGTACTTC
-	TRBD1	TRBV4-2	TRBJ2-4	CASSHRLDTGDKNIQYF	TGTGCCAGCAGCCACCGACTCGACACAGGGGACAAAAACATTCAGTACTTC
few	TRBD2	TRBV7-6	TRBJ2-2	CASSLLAGATTGELFF	TGTGCCAGCAGCTTACTAGCGGGAGCGACCACCGGGGAGCTGTTTTTT
-	TRBD2	TRBV5-1	TRBJ2-7	CASRFVGLASEQYF	TGCGCCAGCAGATTTGTGGGACTAGCGAGTGAGCAGTACTTC
once	TRBD2	TRBV4-1	TRBJ2-3	CASSQRTSGRPISTDTQYF	TGCGCCAGCAGCCAAAGGACTAGCGGGAGGCCCATTAGCACAGATACGCAGTATTTT
-	TRBD1	TRBV6-5	TRBJ1-2	CASSRPGTGGYGYTF	TGTGCCAGCAGTAGGCCCGGGACAGGGGGCTATGGCTACACCTTC
-	TRBD1	TRBV24-1	TRBJ2-5	CATSDTGTGPKETQYF	TGTGCCACCAGTGATACCGGGACAGGCCCCAAAGAGACCCAGTACTTC
-	-	TRBV12-3/TRBV12-4	TRBJ2-4	CASTSDRRDIQYF	TGTGCCAGCACATCGGATAGGAGGGACATTCAGTACTTC
-	-	TRBV5-1	TRBJ1-1	CASSWSGQNTEAFF	TGCGCCAGCAGCTGGTCGGGACAGAACACTGAAGCTTTCTTT
-	-	TRBV6-1	TRBJ2-2	CASSERLAPGELFF	TGTGCCAGCAGTGAACGTCTAGCTCCCGGGGAGCTGTTTTTT
-	TRBD1	TRBV2	TRBJ2-5	CASKSRDRVETQYF	TGTGCCAGCAAGAGCCGGGACAGGGTAGAGACCCAGTACTTC
-	TRBD2	TRBV2	TRBJ2-4	CASSEGTSVSKNIQYF	TGTGCCAGCAGTGAAGGTACTAGCGTGTCCAAAAACATTCAGTACTTC
-	TRBD1	TRBV19	TRBJ1-2	CASSPGDGQGASRGYTF	TGTGCCAGTAGCCCCGGGGATGGACAGGGGGCTTCTCGTGGCTACACCTTC
-	TRBD1	TRBV18	TRBJ1-5	CASSADREQPQHF	TGTGCCAGCTCAGCTGACAGGGAACAGCCCCAGCATTTT
once	TRBD2	TRBV18	TRBJ2-3	CASSPWTSGGDTQYF	TGTGCCAGCTCACCATGGACTAGCGGTGGAGATACGCAGTATTTT
-	TRBD1	TRBV28	TRBJ2-1	CASSFWDRGYNEQFF	TGTGCCAGCAGTTTCTGGGACAGGGGATACAATGAGCAGTTCTTC
medium-sized	TRBD1	TRBV19	TRBJ1-1	CASRMGQGMNTEAFF	TGTGCCAGTAGGATGGGACAGGGTATGAACACTGAAGCTTTCTTT
-	TRBD1	TRBV7-2	TRBJ1-1	CASSIDRGYTLTLNTEAFF	TGTGCCAGCAGCATCGACAGGGGCTATACCCTTACCTTGAACACTGAAGCTTTCTTT
-	TRBD1	TRBV4-1	TRBJ2-1	CASSVGQGNNEQFF	TGCGCCAGCAGCGTGGGACAGGGAAACAATGAGCAGTTCTTC
-	TRBD1	TRBV28	TRBJ1-5	CASSFGGGGHQPQHF	TGTGCCAGCAGTTTCGGAGGGGGCGGTCATCAGCCCCAGCATTTT
-	TRBD2	TRBV19	TRBJ2-3	CASSIRLAGATDTQYF	TGTGCCAGTAGTATCCGACTAGCGGGAGCCACAGATACGCAGTATTTT
-	TRBD2	TRBV19	TRBJ2-1	CASSTPGTNNEQFF	TGTGCCAGTAGTACCCCCGGGACTAATAATGAGCAGTTCTTC